This record concerns one T cell receptor beta chain sequence. The target antigen is unknown. This record comes from a study of a mutant IDH1 vaccine in newly diagnosed glioma. Time point of the sample: week 23, last vaccination. What each vaccine dose contained was 300 ug of mutant IDH1 20-mer peptide, accompanied by topical imiquimod. The V end lost 3 bases, the J end lost 2 bases, and 7 bases lay between the germline ends. In germline, CDR1 is ENHRY, CDR2 SYGVKD. The CDR3 runs to 13 residues. TCRdb keeps only in-frame clones here, not all; method: immunoSEQ multiplex PCR. The table includes around 78,000 clones, about 82% detected once.

The specimen was PBMCs, collected from a glioma patient whose treatment included an IDH1 peptide vaccine. This TCR was sampled from a man under 40 with glioma. Some clones in this sample may be carry-over from other donors' samples. The rearrangement links TRBV10-3 to TRBJ1-2; D call uncertain. This CDR3 is CAISELQNYGYTF. As DNA, the CDR3 is TGTGCCATCAGTGAACTACAGAACTATGGCTACACCTTC.